This T cell receptor beta chain emerged from a study of shared T cell receptors in the human thymus. Clones were sequenced by immunoSEQ multiplex PCR, and TCRdb holds only the in-frame ones, with some missing. The sample includes approximately 760,000 clones, 70% to 90% of them seen just once. A further study also used this sample, focusing on human thymus T cells.

Sequences were obtained from thymocytes. The TCR sequence derives from a girl less than two years old with a congenital heart defect.

The CDR3: CASSPGTSGGVRYNEQFF. The CDR3 region has the DNA TGCGCCAGCAGCCCGGGGACTAGCGGGGGGGTACGATACAATGAGCAGTTCTTC. The chain employs TRBV4-1 and TRBJ2-1, with TRBD2 matching 16 bases. The CDR3 runs 18 residues. In germline, CDR1 is MGHRA, CDR2 YSYEKL. V trimming: 4 bases; J trimming: 4 bases; junction bases outside the gene matches: 7.